Each of the 6 T cell receptor beta chains below was sequenced from the same sample in a study of T-cell memory formation after mild COVID-19. One entry per CDR3 protein, called by TCRdb with MiXCR from the 5' RACE reads. This sample carries some 190,000 distinct CDR3 sequences, around 20% of them seen once, and the ten largest clones take roughly 2.3%. The sequenced sample consisted of PBMCs or a T cell subset sorted from them (not recorded which). These receptors came from an adult woman who had mild COVID-19 (a few samples of this study predate the infection). Cell type and time point are not known.

The sample holds a few counts of this clonotype. This chain connects TRBV30 to TRBJ1-1, with D possibly being TRBD1 (5 bases). The V gene lost 2 bases and the J gene lost 1 base, with 8 bases spanning the gap. CDR3 size: 13 residues. CDR1 and CDR2 from the germline V gene are GTSNPN and SVGIG (reference sequence). The CDR3 reads CAWSPGTNTEAFF. The CDR3 region has the DNA TGTGCCTGGAGTCCAGGGACGAACACTGAAGCTTTCTTT.

There are a few counts of this clonotype. The chain is built from TRBV4-1 and TRBJ2-2, with 7 bases identical to TRBD1. Per germline, CDR1 MGHRA and CDR2 YSYEKL. CDR3 length equals 17 residues. The ends lost 1 base at V and 5 bases at J; junction bases unmatched: 10. This CDR3 reads CASSQGLTGVKTGELFF. CDR3 sequence (DNA): TGCGCCAGCAGCCAAGGCTTAACAGGGGTGAAGACCGGGGAGCTGTTTTTT.

This clonotype was observed a few times. V and J are TRBV19 and TRBJ2-2, with 8 positions matching TRBD1. J was trimmed by 1 base and V by 8 bases; bases with no gene match: 3. Germline V lookup: CDR1 LNHDA, CDR2 SQIVND (reference sequence). The CDR3 extends over 14 amino acids. The CDR3, as DNA: TGTGCCAGTCACGGGACAGGGAACACCGGGGAGCTGTTTTTT. It yields the protein CASHGTGNTGELFF.

This clonotype was observed a few times. The chain recombines TRBV12-3 or TRBV12-4 with TRBJ2-5; 7 positions agree with TRBD1. Trimming cost V 0 bases and J 10 bases; bases outside gene matches: 5. CDR3 length equals 13 residues. For the CDR3, the DNA is TGTGCCAGCAGTTTAGCTGGGACAGACGGCCAGTACTTC. It yields the protein CASSLAGTDGQYF.

This clonotype was counted only a few times. The V call is TRBV25-1, the J call TRBJ1-1, with D possibly matching TRBD1 (5 bases). Between the trimmed V and J ends, which lost 4 bases and 4 bases, there was a span of 13 bases. The germline V gene has CDR1 MGHDK and CDR2 SYGVNS. The length of the CDR3 is 14 residues. CDR3 residues: CASSVSGFITEAFF. In nucleotides, the CDR3 is TGTGCCAGCAGTGTATCAGGGTTTATCACTGAAGCTTTCTTT. The whole variable domain, filled in from reference TRBV25-1 and TRBJ1-1, reads EADIYQTPRYLVIGTGKKITLECSQTMGHDKMYWYQQDPGMELHLIHYSYGVNSTEKGDLSSESTVSRIRTEHFPLTLESARPSHTSQYLCASSVSGFITEAFFGQGTRLTVV.

DNA for the CDR3: TGTGCCAGCAGTCCGACATCGAAAGTGGGTGGCTACACCTTC. It yields the protein CASSPTSKVGGYTF. The chain carries TRBV12-3 or TRBV12-4 and TRBJ1-2; D is undetermined. CDR3 length: 14 amino acids. Trimming removed 5 bases from V and 7 bases from J, with 17 bases in between.